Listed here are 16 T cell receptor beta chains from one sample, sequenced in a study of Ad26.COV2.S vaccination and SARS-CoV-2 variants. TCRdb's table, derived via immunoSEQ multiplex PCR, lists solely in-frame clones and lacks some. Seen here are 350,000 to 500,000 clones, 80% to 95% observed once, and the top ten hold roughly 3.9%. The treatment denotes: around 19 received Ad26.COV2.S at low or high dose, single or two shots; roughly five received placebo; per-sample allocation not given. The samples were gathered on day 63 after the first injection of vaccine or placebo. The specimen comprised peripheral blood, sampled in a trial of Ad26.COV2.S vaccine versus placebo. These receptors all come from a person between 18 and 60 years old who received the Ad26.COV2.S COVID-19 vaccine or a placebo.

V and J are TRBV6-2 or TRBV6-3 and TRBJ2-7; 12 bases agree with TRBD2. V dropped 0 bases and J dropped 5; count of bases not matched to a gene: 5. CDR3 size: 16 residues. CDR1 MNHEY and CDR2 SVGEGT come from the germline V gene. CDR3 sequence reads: CASSYSRTSGNHEQYF. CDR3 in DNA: TGTGCCAGCAGTTACTCCCGGACTAGCGGGAACCACGAGCAGTACTTC.

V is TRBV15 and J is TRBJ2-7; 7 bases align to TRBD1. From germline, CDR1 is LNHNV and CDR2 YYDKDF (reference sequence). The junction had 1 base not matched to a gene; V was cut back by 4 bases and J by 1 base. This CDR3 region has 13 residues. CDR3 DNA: TGTGCCACCAGCACGGGACAGTCCTACGAGCAGTACTTC. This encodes CATSTGQSYEQYF.

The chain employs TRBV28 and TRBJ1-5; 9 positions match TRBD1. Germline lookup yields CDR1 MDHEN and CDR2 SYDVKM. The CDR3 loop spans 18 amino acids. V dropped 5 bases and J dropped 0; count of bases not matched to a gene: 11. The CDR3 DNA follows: TGTGCCAGCAGTCCTGGACAGGGGAGATTTTATAGCAATCAGCCCCAGCATTTT. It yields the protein CASSPGQGRFYSNQPQHF.

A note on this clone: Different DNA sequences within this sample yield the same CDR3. The CDR3 coding sequence is TGTGCCAGCAGTTTTCTTGGCCCCACAGATACGCAGTATTTT. This sequence encodes CASSFLGPTDTQYF. V and J are TRBV27 and TRBJ2-3; D is ambiguous. CDR3 length: 14 residues. V lost 3 bases to trimming and J lost 2 bases, with 9 bases between them. CDR1 and CDR2 (germline): MNHEY, SMNVEV (reference sequence).

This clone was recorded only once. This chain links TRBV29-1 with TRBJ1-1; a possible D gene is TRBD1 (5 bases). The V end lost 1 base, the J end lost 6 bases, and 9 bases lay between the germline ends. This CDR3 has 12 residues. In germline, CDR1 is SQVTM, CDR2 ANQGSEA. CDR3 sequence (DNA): TGCAGCGTTGAAGGCGCGACAGCTGAAGCTTTCTTT. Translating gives CSVEGATAEAFF.

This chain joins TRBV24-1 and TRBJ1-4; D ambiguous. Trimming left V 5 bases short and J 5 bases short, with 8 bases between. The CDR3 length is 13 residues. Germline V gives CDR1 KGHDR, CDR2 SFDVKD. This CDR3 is CATSGIENEKLFF. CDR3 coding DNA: TGTGCCACCAGTGGAATTGAGAATGAAAAACTGTTTTTT.

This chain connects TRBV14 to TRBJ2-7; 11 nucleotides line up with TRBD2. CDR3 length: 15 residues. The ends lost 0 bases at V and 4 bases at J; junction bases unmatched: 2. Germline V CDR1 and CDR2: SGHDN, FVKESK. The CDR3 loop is CASSQERLAGYEQYF. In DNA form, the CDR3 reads TGTGCCAGCAGCCAAGAACGACTAGCGGGATACGAGCAGTACTTC.

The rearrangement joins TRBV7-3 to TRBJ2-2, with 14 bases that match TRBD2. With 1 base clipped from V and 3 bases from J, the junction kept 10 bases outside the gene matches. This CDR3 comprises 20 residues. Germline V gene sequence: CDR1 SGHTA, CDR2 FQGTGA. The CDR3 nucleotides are TGTGCCAGCAGCTTAATTCCCCAGGGACTAGCGGGAGCGTACACCGGGGAGCTGTTTTTT. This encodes CASSLIPQGLAGAYTGELFF.

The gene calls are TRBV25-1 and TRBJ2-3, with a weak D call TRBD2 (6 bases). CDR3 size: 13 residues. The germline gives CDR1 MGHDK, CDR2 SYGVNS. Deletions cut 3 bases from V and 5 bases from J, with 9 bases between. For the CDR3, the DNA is TGTGCCAGCAGTGACAGGCGGGGAGATACGCAGTATTTT. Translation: CASSDRRGDTQYF.

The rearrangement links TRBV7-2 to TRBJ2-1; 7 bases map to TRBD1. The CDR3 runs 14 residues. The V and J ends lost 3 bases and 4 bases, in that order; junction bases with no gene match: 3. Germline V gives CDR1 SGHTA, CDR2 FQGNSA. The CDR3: CASSFRDSYNEQFF. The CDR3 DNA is TGTGCCAGCAGCTTCCGGGACAGTTACAATGAGCAGTTCTTC.

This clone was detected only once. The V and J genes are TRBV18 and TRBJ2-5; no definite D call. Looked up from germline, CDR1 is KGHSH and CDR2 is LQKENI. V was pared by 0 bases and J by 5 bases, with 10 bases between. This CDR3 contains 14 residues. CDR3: CASSPPRVRETQYF. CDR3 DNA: TGTGCCAGCTCACCACCGAGAGTCCGGGAGACCCAGTACTTC.

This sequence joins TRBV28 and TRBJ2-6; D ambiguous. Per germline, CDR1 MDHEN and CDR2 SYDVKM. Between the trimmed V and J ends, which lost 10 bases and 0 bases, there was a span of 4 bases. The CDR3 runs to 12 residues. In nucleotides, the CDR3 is TGTGCCACGCGCTCTGGGGCCAACGTCCTGACTTTC. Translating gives CATRSGANVLTF.

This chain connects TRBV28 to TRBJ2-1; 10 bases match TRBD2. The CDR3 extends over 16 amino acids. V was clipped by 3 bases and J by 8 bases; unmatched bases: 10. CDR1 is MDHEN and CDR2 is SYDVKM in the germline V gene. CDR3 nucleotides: TGTGCCAGCAGTTTCTCCAGCGGGAGGGCCAGCGATGAGCAGTTCTTC. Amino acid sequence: CASSFSSGRASDEQFF.

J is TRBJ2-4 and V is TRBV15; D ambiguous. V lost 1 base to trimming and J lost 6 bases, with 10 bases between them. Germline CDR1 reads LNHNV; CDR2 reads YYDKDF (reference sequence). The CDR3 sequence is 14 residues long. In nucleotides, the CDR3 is TGTGCCACCAGCAGAGGTGTGGATACAAACATTCAGTACTTC. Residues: CATSRGVDTNIQYF. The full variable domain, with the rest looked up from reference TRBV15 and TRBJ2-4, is DAMVIQNPRYQVTQFGKPVTLSCSQTLNHNVMYWYQQKSSQAPKLLFHYYDKDFNNEADTPDNFQSRRPNTSFCFLDIRSPGLGDTAMYLCATSRGVDTNIQYFGAGTRLSVL.

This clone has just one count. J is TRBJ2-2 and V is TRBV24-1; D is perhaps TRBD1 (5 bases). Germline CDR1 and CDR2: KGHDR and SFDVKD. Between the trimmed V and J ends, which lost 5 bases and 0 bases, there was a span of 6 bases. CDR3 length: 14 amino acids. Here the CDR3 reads CATSVGANTGELFF. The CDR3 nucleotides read TGTGCCACCAGTGTAGGGGCGAACACCGGGGAGCTGTTTTTT.

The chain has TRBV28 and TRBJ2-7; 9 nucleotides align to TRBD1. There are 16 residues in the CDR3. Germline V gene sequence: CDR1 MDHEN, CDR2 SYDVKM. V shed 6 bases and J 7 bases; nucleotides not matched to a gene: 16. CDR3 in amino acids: CASSHALGQGSREQYF. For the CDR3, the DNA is TGTGCCAGCAGCCACGCCTTGGGACAGGGATCTCGTGAGCAGTACTTC.